The clone carrying this TCR beta chain was counted a single time. Its antigen remains unknown. Losses at the gene ends were 5 bases for V and 7 bases for J; bases not matched to a gene: 7. CDR1 is MNHEY, CDR2 SMNVEV, per germline (reference sequence). This CDR3 is built from 14 residues. This sample is drawn from a study of cytomegalovirus exposure and HLA in healthy donors. PCR used 60 Vbeta primers and 13 Jbeta primers. The protocol was immunoSEQ multiplex PCR, while the TCRdb copy is restricted to in-frame clones and leaves out a portion. The repertoire holds about 120,000 clones, with more than 60% as singletons. Study findings and constraints: Accurate prediction of most subjects' HLA-A and HLA-B alleles from TCR beta sequences was reported.

This receptor was identified in a female donor in good health and CMV-seronegative. The chain links TRBV27 to TRBJ1-2, with 10 bases aligning to TRBD1. Sequencing was carried out using PBMCs. In nucleotides, the CDR3 is TGTGCCAGCAGTAAGGGACAGGGGTTCGGTGGCTACACCTTC. This encodes CASSKGQGFGGYTF.